The source of this T cell receptor beta chain is a study of T cell responses to AZD1222 COVID-19 vaccine. Study-wide context: Pooled samples include second doses given at about 4 or 12 weeks. Findings and caveats of the study: Baseline serology detected seropositivity in only six or seven AZD1222 recipients. Regions 160-218 and 743-854 dominated among vaccine-associated CD4 TCRs spanning spike. A mostly white British donor set with more females was recruited, and clonal diversity was possibly underestimated.

A note on this clone: Its antigen is still unknown.

CDR3 length: 19 amino acids. The V segment lost 5 bases and the J segment 7 bases; nucleotides outside the gene matches: 21. CDR1 and CDR2 from the germline V gene are SGHAT and FQNNGV. Produced via immunoSEQ multiplex PCR; TCRdb's table is partial and in-frame only. The data show roughly 140,000 clones, around 89% seen once. The sequences come from peripheral blood, collected on day 0 of AZD1222 vaccination. V is TRBV11-2 and J is TRBJ2-7; TRBD1 matches at 12 bases. This clonotype was obtained from an adult in good health. CDR3 DNA: TGTGCCAGCAGCGGATGGGGCGAAAAACCGGGACAGGGGGCAGGGGAGCAGTACTTC. Translated, it gives CASSGWGEKPGQGAGEQYF.